A selection of T cell receptor beta chains follows, all from one sample in a study of blood T cell repertoires in COVID-19. Generated by immunoSEQ multiplex PCR, the TCRdb table keeps only in-frame clones and is missing some. This sample carries roughly 240,000 clones, 88% of them seen once, and the ten largest clones take over 2%. Sequenced: PBMCs or T cells enriched from blood (not recorded which). Every receptor here comes from a woman between 35 and 50 years old with acute COVID-19. The CDR3 runs from the conserved cysteine through the conserved F or W. Fields, in order: D gene, clone size, V gene, J gene, CDR3 DNA, CDR3 protein. D genes are given only for firm matches. Rows give clone size only sometimes, using once, few, many, or a class for an expanded clone.

D: TRBD1
size: once
V: TRBV5-6
J: TRBJ1-2
DNA: TGTGCCAGCAGCCAAATATACAGGGGAACGGGTGGCTACACCTTC
CDR3: CASSQIYRGTGGYTF

D: -
size: -
V: TRBV5-1
J: TRBJ2-5
DNA: TGCGCCAGCAGCTTAAGCGGAGGACAAGAGACCCAGTACTTC
CDR3: CASSLSGGQETQYF

D: TRBD2
size: -
V: TRBV30
J: TRBJ2-5
DNA: TGTGCCTGGAGTGTAGTTACTAGCGGGGGCCACTACTACTTC
CDR3: CAWSVVTSGGHYYF

D: TRBD1
size: -
V: TRBV3-1/TRBV3-2
J: TRBJ1-6
DNA: TGTGCCAGCAGCCCCCGGGACAGCCATAATTCACCCCTCCACTTT
CDR3: CASSPRDSHNSPLHF

D: -
size: -
V: TRBV11-2
J: TRBJ2-3
DNA: TGTGCCAGCAGTTCCGGAACGGGAGTGTGGGTAGATACGCAGTATTTT
CDR3: CASSSGTGVWVDTQYF

D: -
size: -
V: TRBV6-5
J: TRBJ1-2
DNA: TGTGCCAGCAGTTACTCACAGGGCGGAGGCTACACCTTC
CDR3: CASSYSQGGGYTF

D: -
size: -
V: TRBV5-1
J: TRBJ1-1
DNA: TGCGCCAGCAGCTTCCCAGGGCAGAACACTGAAGCTTTCTTT
CDR3: CASSFPGQNTEAFF

D: TRBD1
size: -
V: TRBV10-1
J: TRBJ2-2
DNA: TGCGCCAGCGGCCGGACAGGGGCGATCGGGGAGCTGTTTTTT
CDR3: CASGRTGAIGELFF

D: -
size: -
V: TRBV2
J: TRBJ1-1
DNA: TGTGCCAGCAGGGTCTCCGGGACGGGGGCTGAAGCTTTCTTT
CDR3: CASRVSGTGAEAFF

D: -
size: once
V: TRBV11-2
J: TRBJ2-5
DNA: TGTGCCAGCCACTCCACGGGTCAAGAGACCCAGTACTTC
CDR3: CASHSTGQETQYF

D: TRBD1
size: -
V: TRBV6-2/TRBV6-3
J: TRBJ1-4
DNA: TGTGCCAGCAGTTCCGGGACAGGGCTGTTTTTT
CDR3: CASSSGTGLFF

D: TRBD2
size: -
V: TRBV6-5
J: TRBJ2-3
DNA: TGTGCCAGCAGTTACCGGCCGGGGGGGCGGGCAGATACGCAGTATTTT
CDR3: CASSYRPGGRADTQYF

D: -
size: -
V: TRBV7-8
J: TRBJ2-1
DNA: TGTGCCAGCAGCTTATCTTCGGGCTCCTACAATGAGCAGTTCTTC
CDR3: CASSLSSGSYNEQFF

D: -
size: -
V: TRBV11-2
J: TRBJ1-1
DNA: TGTGCCAGCAGCTTAGCGGGGTACACTGAAGCTTTCTTT
CDR3: CASSLAGYTEAFF

D: -
size: few
V: TRBV6-1
J: TRBJ1-2
DNA: TGTGCCAGCAGTGAGGGACACAACTATGGCTACACCTTC
CDR3: CASSEGHNYGYTF

D: -
size: -
V: TRBV10-2
J: TRBJ1-1
DNA: TGCGCCAGCACTACGAGACAGCGTGAAGCTTTCTTT
CDR3: CASTTRQREAFF

D: TRBD1
size: -
V: TRBV12-3/TRBV12-4
J: TRBJ1-2
DNA: TGTGCCAGCAGTACCAGGGGGCGTCGGGGCTACACCTTC
CDR3: CASSTRGRRGYTF

D: TRBD2
size: -
V: TRBV3-1/TRBV3-2
J: TRBJ2-1
DNA: TGTGCCAGCAGCCAATATACCTGGACTAGCTCCCTATACAATGAGCAGTTCTTC
CDR3: CASSQYTWTSSLYNEQFF

D: -
size: -
V: TRBV24-1
J: TRBJ1-5
DNA: TGTGCCACCAGTGACGCAGGGTCTGTACAGCCCCAGCATTTT
CDR3: CATSDAGSVQPQHF

D: -
size: -
V: TRBV28
J: TRBJ1-2
DNA: TGTGCCAGCAGCTACGCCCATTTAGCTAACTATGGCTACACCTTC
CDR3: CASSYAHLANYGYTF

D: TRBD2
size: -
V: TRBV6-5
J: TRBJ2-1
DNA: TGTGCCAGCAGTTACGTAGCGGGAGGGGATGAGCAGTTCTTC
CDR3: CASSYVAGGDEQFF

D: -
size: -
V: TRBV24-1
J: TRBJ2-2
DNA: TGTGCCACCAGTGCAACAGGGTCCGGGGAGCTGTTTTTT
CDR3: CATSATGSGELFF

D: -
size: -
V: TRBV6-5
J: TRBJ1-6
DNA: TGTGCCAGCAGGGGGGGACCCTCCTATAATTCACCCCTCCACTTT
CDR3: CASRGGPSYNSPLHF

D: TRBD1
size: -
V: TRBV27
J: TRBJ2-1
DNA: TGTGCCAGCAGTCCACAGGGGGCAGTTAATGAGCAGTTCTTC
CDR3: CASSPQGAVNEQFF

D: TRBD2
size: -
V: TRBV11-3
J: TRBJ2-1
DNA: TGTGCCAGCAGCACAGGCACTAGCGTTATGTACAATGAGCAGTTCTTC
CDR3: CASSTGTSVMYNEQFF

D: -
size: -
V: TRBV7-8
J: TRBJ1-6
DNA: TGTGCCAGCAGGACGGAGAGTTATTCACCCCTCCACTTT
CDR3: CASRTESYSPLHF